This TCR beta chain was found in a study of beta chain features in type 1 diabetes. The study's findings and limits: Whether HLA type influences TCRB rearrangement remained unresolved here. PCR, the amplification step, might favor shorter templates, equally in patients and controls.

Notes on this clone: Its antigen is currently unknown.

Expressed TCRB transcripts got sequenced, as all isolated RNA was reverse transcribed. TCRdb's table, derived via immunoSEQ multiplex PCR, lists solely in-frame clones and lacks some. In the table there are 500,000 to 700,000 clones, around a sixth of which are singletons. The CDR3 spans 14 residues. The V gene lost 4 bases and the J gene lost 2 bases, with 10 bases spanning the gap. CDR1 is SGHRS and CDR2 is YFSETQ in the germline V gene. Sample: naive CD4+ T cells from blood. This clonotype was sampled from a man between 18 and 35 years old in good health. The chain employs TRBV5-1 and TRBJ2-4; weak D call: TRBD2 (5 bases). The CDR3 loop is CASSAPGTKNIQYF. The CDR3, as DNA: TGCGCCAGCAGCGCACCCGGGACCAAAAACATTCAGTACTTC.